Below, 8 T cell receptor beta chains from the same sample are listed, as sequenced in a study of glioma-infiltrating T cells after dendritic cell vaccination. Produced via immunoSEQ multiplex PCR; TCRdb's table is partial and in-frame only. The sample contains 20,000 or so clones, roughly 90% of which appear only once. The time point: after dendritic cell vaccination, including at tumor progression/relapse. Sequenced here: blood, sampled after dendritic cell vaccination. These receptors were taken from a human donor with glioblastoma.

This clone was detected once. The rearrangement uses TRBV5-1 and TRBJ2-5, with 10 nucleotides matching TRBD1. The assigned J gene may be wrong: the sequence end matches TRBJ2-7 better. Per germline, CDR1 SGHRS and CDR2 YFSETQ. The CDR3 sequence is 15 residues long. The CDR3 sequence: CASSLVGGQGNEQYF. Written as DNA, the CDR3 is TGCGCCAGCAGCTTGGTGGGGGGACAGGGGAACGAGCAGTACTTC.

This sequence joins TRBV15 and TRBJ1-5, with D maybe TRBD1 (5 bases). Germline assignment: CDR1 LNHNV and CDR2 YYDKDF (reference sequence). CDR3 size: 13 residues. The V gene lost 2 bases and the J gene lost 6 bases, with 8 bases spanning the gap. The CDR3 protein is CATSRQGGQPQHF. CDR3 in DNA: TGTGCCACCAGCAGACAGGGAGGTCAGCCCCAGCATTTT.

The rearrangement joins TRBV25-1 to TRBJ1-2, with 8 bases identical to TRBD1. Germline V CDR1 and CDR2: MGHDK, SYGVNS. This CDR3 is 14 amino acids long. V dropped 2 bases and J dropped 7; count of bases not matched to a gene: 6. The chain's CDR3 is CASSELGTGPGYTF. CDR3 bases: TGTGCCAGCAGTGAACTGGGGACAGGCCCTGGCTACACCTTC.

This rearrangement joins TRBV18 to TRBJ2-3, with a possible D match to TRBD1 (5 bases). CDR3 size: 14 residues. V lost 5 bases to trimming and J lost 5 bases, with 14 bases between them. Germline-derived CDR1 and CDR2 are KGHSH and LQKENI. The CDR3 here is CASSSQVERDTQYF. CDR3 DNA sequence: TGTGCCAGCTCATCACAGGTGGAGAGAGATACGCAGTATTTT.

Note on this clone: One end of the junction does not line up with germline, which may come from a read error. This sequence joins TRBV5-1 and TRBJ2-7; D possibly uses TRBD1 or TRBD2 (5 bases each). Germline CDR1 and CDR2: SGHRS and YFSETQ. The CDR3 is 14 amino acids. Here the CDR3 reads CASSLGLRDYEQYF. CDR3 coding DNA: TGCGCCAGCAGTTTGGGGCTGAGGGACTACGAGCAGTACTTC.

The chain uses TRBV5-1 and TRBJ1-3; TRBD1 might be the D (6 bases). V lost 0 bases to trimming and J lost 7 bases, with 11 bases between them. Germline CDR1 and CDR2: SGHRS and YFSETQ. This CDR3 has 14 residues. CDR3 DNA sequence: TGCGCCAGCAGCTTGGAAATGCAGGGGAACACCATATATTTT. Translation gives CASSLEMQGNTIYF.

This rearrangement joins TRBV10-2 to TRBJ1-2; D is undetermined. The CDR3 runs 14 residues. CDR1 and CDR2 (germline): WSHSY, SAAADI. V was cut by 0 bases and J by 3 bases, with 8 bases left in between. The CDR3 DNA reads TGCGCCAGCAGTGAGTCGGGTGGAGACTATGGCTACACCTTC. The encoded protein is CASSESGGDYGYTF.

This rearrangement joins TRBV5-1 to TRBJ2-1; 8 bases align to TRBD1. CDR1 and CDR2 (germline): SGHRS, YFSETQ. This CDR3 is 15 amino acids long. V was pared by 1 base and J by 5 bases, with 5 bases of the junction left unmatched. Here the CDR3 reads CASSLRQGLNNEQFF. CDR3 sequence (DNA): TGCGCCAGCAGCTTGCGACAGGGGCTGAACAATGAGCAGTTCTTC.